The 26 T cell receptor beta chains presented below share a single source sample, sequenced in a study of shared clonotypes between healthy human individuals (dated by TCRdb to 2020 to 2022). Libraries were built with the immunoSEQ multiplex PCR assay. TCRdb carries this immuneACCESS record with in-frame sequences only. Its versions omit some clonotypes, under half of them owing to an unresolved V gene in the studies checked, with the rest unexplained. This sample gives approximately 2.5 million clones in total; roughly 92% of them show up just once. The ten largest make up around 0.15% of the sample. Sequences were obtained from naive CD4+ T cells sorted from blood. This specimen's cell subset or site label, per the study, means: CD45RA+ positively selected. Receptors were obtained from a young man in good health.

This rearrangement joins TRBV6-5 to TRBJ2-3, with TRBD2 as a possible D gene (5 bases). CDR1 MNHEY and CDR2 SVGAGI come from the germline V gene. Trimming cost V 5 bases and J 0 bases, with 12 bases left between them. This CDR3 region has 15 residues. CDR3 sequence reads: CASSPGISSTDTQYF. The CDR3 DNA is TGTGCCAGCAGTCCCGGGATTTCTAGCACAGATACGCAGTATTTT.

V usage is TRBV10-3 and J usage is TRBJ1-5; no definite D call. Germline CDR1 is ENHRY and CDR2 is SYGVKD. V lost 0 bases and J lost 5, with 11 bases in between. CDR3 length: 15 residues. The CDR3 region is CAISESNGVYQPQHF. The CDR3 nucleotides read TGTGCCATCAGTGAGTCGAATGGGGTTTATCAGCCCCAGCATTTT.

As for this clone: Other DNA sequences in this sample translate to the same CDR3. This chain links TRBV5-4 with TRBJ2-5, with 11 bases aligning to TRBD2. The V and J ends lost 5 bases and 2 bases, in that order; junction bases with no gene match: 5. The CDR3 is 15 residues long. Germline V gene lookup returns CDR1 SGHNT and CDR2 YYREEE (reference sequence). The CDR3 nucleotides read TGTGCCAGCAGTCTCCTAGCGGGGGGACAAGAGACCCAGTACTTC. It codes for CASSLLAGGQETQYF.

The chain has TRBV6-1 and TRBJ2-5; 7 bases line up with TRBD1. CDR1 MNHNS and CDR2 SASEGT come from the germline V gene. The CDR3 loop spans 14 amino acids. Losses at the gene ends were 4 bases for V and 5 bases for J; bases not matched to a gene: 7. This CDR3 is CASSVRGLWETQYF. The CDR3 DNA sequence: TGTGCCAGCAGTGTAAGGGGGCTTTGGGAGACCCAGTACTTC.

The rearrangement joins TRBV6-1 to TRBJ2-4, with 8 bases aligning to TRBD2. The CDR3 spans 16 residues. Germline CDR1 MNHNS, CDR2 SASEGT. The junction had 8 bases not matched to a gene; V was cut back by 4 bases and J by 3 bases. CDR3 nucleotide sequence: TGTGCCAGCAGTGCGGGGGGGTCCTCAGGCAAAAACATTCAGTACTTC. Translated: CASSAGGSSGKNIQYF.

The V and J genes are TRBV4-1 and TRBJ1-3, with D perhaps TRBD1 (5 bases). Germline-derived CDR1 and CDR2 are MGHRA and YSYEKL. CDR3 length equals 18 residues. Trimming removed 0 bases at V and 0 bases at J, with 15 bases between. CDR3 coding DNA: TGCGCCAGCAGCCAAGATCCACTCACAGGTTCCTCTGGAAACACCATATATTTT. It encodes CASSQDPLTGSSGNTIYF.

The chain joins TRBV28 to TRBJ1-2; 8 bases map to TRBD1. The V gene's germline CDR1 is MDHEN and CDR2 SYDVKM. CDR3 length: 13 amino acids. The ends lost 10 bases at V and 5 bases at J; junction bases unmatched: 9. CDR3 DNA: TGTGCCACCCTCCGGGACAGGAGTTATGGCTACACCTTC. Translated: CATLRDRSYGYTF.

The chain combines TRBV30 with TRBJ2-2; TRBD1 might be the D (5 bases). The CDR3 runs to 15 residues. The V gene's germline CDR1 is GTSNPN and CDR2 SVGIG (reference sequence). V shed 2 bases and J shed 7 bases, with 17 bases lying between them. Written as DNA, the CDR3 is TGTGCCTGGAGTATGGGGCCCTTCTACGTCGGGGAGCTGTTTTTT. Amino acids: CAWSMGPFYVGELFF.

V gene TRBV25-1 combines with J gene TRBJ1-3, with TRBD1 as a possible D gene (5 bases). The CDR3 has 16 amino acids. Germline values: CDR1 MGHDK, CDR2 SYGVNS. Trimming shortened V by 1 base and J by 3 bases, and 13 bases separated the two germline ends. CDR3 bases: TGTGCCAGCAGTGAATCCCCAGGGACGAATGGAAACACCATATATTTT. As protein: CASSESPGTNGNTIYF.

This rearrangement joins TRBV7-9 to TRBJ1-4; D remains ambiguous. CDR1 SEHNR and CDR2 FQNEAQ come from the germline V gene (reference sequence). Trimming cost V 5 bases and J 10 bases, with 11 bases left between them. The CDR3 is 12 residues long. This chain's CDR3 is CASSPTEGKLFF. CDR3 bases: TGTGCCAGCAGCCCGACCGAGGGAAAACTGTTTTTT.

This chain links TRBV5-6 with TRBJ1-1; D is perhaps TRBD1 (6 bases). The V and J ends lost 4 bases and 8 bases respectively, with 15 bases between them. CDR3 length: 13 residues. CDR1 and CDR2 (germline): SGHDT, YYEEEE. The CDR3 DNA reads TGTGCCAGCAGCACGGGGCGGGGGGCCGAAGCTTTCTTT. Translation gives CASSTGRGAEAFF. Filled out from reference TRBV5-6 and TRBJ1-1, the complete variable domain reads DAGVTQSPTHLIKTRGQQVTLRCSPKSGHDTVSWYQQALGQGPQFIFQYYEEEERQRGNFPDRFSGHQFPNYSSELNVNALLLGDSALYLCASSTGRGAEAFFGQGTRLTVV.

The chain recombines TRBV6-1 with TRBJ2-2; D possibly uses TRBD1 or TRBD2 (5 bases each). Germline V gene lookup returns CDR1 MNHNS and CDR2 SASEGT. This CDR3 is 13 amino acids long. V lost 11 bases to trimming and J lost 4 bases, with 14 bases between them. The CDR3 spells CAEGLGRTGELFF. CDR3 in DNA: TGTGCCGAGGGGTTAGGACGCACCGGGGAGCTGTTTTTT.

The chain links TRBV30 to TRBJ2-6; TRBD1 matches 7 bases. The V segment lost 3 bases and the J segment 3 bases; nucleotides outside the gene matches: 8. The CDR3 totals 16 residues. Per germline, CDR1 GTSNPN and CDR2 SVGIG (reference sequence). CDR3 nucleotides: TGTGCCTGGAGAAGACAGGGTTTGGGTGGGGCCAACGTCCTGACTTTC. It translates to CAWRRQGLGGANVLTF.

This clone was seen only once. The gene calls are TRBV11-2 and TRBJ1-1, with no clear D. The CDR3 has 13 residues. CDR1 SGHAT and CDR2 FQNNGV come from the germline V gene. V shed 5 bases and J shed 4 bases, with 11 bases lying between them. CDR3 DNA sequence: TGTGCCAGCAGCGTAACCCGGGGCACTGAAGCTTTCTTT. Encoded protein: CASSVTRGTEAFF.

The chain links TRBV10-3 to TRBJ1-1; no clear D gene. The germline V and J ends were trimmed by 11 bases and 0 bases, with 10 bases remaining between them. CDR1 is ENHRY and CDR2 is SYGVKD in the germline V gene. This CDR3 is 12 amino acids long. The CDR3 reads CASSSMNTEAFF. In DNA, the CDR3 is TGTGCCTCCTCCTCTATGAACACTGAAGCTTTCTTT.

The chain links TRBV7-2 to TRBJ1-2; no firm D call. Germline CDR1 and CDR2: SGHTA and FQGNSA. This CDR3 is built from 15 residues. V was cut by 6 bases and J by 8 bases, with 22 bases left in between. In DNA, the CDR3 is TGTGCCAGCAGGTCTAATTCGGTGGCGGGAGGCGGCTACACCTTC. Translating it yields CASRSNSVAGGGYTF.

The genes are TRBV5-8 and TRBJ1-5; 9 positions agree with TRBD1. V was pared by 4 bases and J by 0 bases, with 11 bases of the junction left unmatched. In germline, CDR1 is SGHTS, CDR2 YDEGEE. The CDR3 consists of 18 residues. The DNA for the CDR3 is TGTGCCAGCAGCATCCGGACAGGGGCGATATATAGCAATCAGCCCCAGCATTTT. Its protein product is CASSIRTGAIYSNQPQHF.

This clone was detected a few times. CDR3 in amino acids: CATGASSTDTQYF. DNA of the CDR3: TGTGCCACCGGCGCCAGTAGCACAGATACGCAGTATTTT. V usage is TRBV15 and J usage is TRBJ2-3; D is uncertain. The CDR3 loop spans 13 amino acids. Trimming removed 8 bases at V and 0 bases at J, with 9 bases between. CDR1 LNHNV and CDR2 YYDKDF come from the germline V gene (reference sequence).

This chain connects TRBV10-3 to TRBJ2-3; 8 nucleotides match TRBD1. CDR3 size: 13 residues. Looked up from germline, CDR1 is ENHRY and CDR2 is SYGVKD. Trimming took 4 bases from V and 7 from J; bases not matched to a gene: 4. CDR3 amino acids: CAISVGQGYTQYF. In DNA, the CDR3 is TGTGCCATCAGTGTAGGACAGGGATATACGCAGTATTTT.

V is TRBV4-1 and J is TRBJ2-7, with 10 bases aligning to TRBD2. J gave up 0 bases and V 3 bases, and 5 bases lay outside the gene matches. CDR1 MGHRA and CDR2 YSYEKL come from the germline V gene. This CDR3 comprises 16 residues. The CDR3 protein is CASSQGLALSSYEQYF. CDR3 coding DNA: TGCGCCAGCAGCCAGGGACTAGCGCTGAGCTCCTACGAGCAGTACTTC.

J is TRBJ1-6 and V is TRBV5-4; weak D call: TRBD1 (5 bases). There are 15 residues in the CDR3. CDR1 and CDR2 (germline): SGHNT, YYREEE (reference sequence). Trimming took off 0 bases at V and 7 bases at J, with 11 bases between the two ends. The CDR3 sequence: CASSLVGAGNSPLHF. The CDR3 nucleotides read TGTGCCAGCAGCTTGGTAGGTGCAGGGAATTCACCCCTCCACTTT.

The chain has TRBV18 and TRBJ2-3, with D possibly TRBD1 on 6 matching bases. V shed 1 base and J shed 0 bases, with 11 bases lying between them. CDR1 and CDR2 (germline): KGHSH, LQKENI. The CDR3 runs to 16 residues. The CDR3 region has the DNA TGTGCCAGCTCACCACAACAGGGTTCTAGCACAGATACGCAGTATTTT. Protein sequence: CASSPQQGSSTDTQYF.

This clone was recorded only once. The V and J genes are TRBV28 and TRBJ2-7; the D is unclear. The CDR3 runs 13 residues. Germline-derived CDR1 and CDR2 are MDHEN and SYDVKM. V lost 9 bases and J 2 bases, leaving 14 bases between the germline ends. CDR3 sequence (DNA): TGTGCCAGTAGGACGGTGCCTACCTACGAGCAGTACTTC. It yields the protein CASRTVPTYEQYF.

The chain couples TRBV5-4 to TRBJ2-7; D gene ambiguous. This CDR3 is 13 amino acids long. V lost 4 bases and J lost 0, with 8 bases in between. Germline CDR1 and CDR2: SGHNT and YYREEE (reference sequence). The CDR3 bases are TGTGCCAGCAGCGTCCAGAGCTCCTACGAGCAGTACTTC. This codes for CASSVQSSYEQYF.

Here the CDR3 DNA reads TGCGCCAGCAGTATGACAGATACGCAGTATTTT. It encodes CASSMTDTQYF. The chain carries TRBV4-1 and TRBJ2-3; unclear D gene. The CDR3 totals 11 residues. The germline V and J ends were trimmed by 6 bases and 3 bases, with 4 bases remaining between them. Germline loops: CDR1 MGHRA, CDR2 YSYEKL.

J is TRBJ1-6 and V is TRBV28, with a weak D call TRBD1 (5 bases). Germline assignment: CDR1 MDHEN and CDR2 SYDVKM. The CDR3 has 14 residues. V dropped 7 bases and J dropped 6 bases, with 13 bases sitting between them. CDR3 residues: CASNTGTTNSPLHF. DNA of the CDR3: TGTGCCAGCAATACCGGGACGACTAATTCACCCCTCCACTTT.